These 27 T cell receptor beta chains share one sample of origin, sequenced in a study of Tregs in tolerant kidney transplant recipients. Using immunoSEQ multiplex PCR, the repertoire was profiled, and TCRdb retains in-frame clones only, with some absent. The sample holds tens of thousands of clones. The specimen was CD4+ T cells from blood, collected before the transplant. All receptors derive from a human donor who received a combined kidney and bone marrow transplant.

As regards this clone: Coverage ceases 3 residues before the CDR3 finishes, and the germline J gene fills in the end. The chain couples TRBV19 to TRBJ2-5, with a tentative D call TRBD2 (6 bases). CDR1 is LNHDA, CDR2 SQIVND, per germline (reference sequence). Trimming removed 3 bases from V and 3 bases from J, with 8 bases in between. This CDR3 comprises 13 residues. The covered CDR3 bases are TGTGCCAGTAGTATGGGCGGGGAAGAGACC. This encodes CASSMGGEET. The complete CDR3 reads CASSMGGEETQYF. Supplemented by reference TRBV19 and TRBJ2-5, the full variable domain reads DGGITQSPKYLFRKEGQNVTLSCEQNLNHDAMYWYRQDPGQGLRLIYYSQIVNDFQKGDIAEGYSVSREKKESFPLTVTSAQKNPTAFYLCASSMGGEETQYFGPGTRLLVL.

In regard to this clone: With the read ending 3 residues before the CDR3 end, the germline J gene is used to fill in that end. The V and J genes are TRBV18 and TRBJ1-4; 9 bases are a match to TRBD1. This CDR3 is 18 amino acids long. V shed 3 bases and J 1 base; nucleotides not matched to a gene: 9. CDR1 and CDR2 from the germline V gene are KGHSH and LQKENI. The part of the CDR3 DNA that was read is TGTGCCAGCTCACCGGGGGACAGGGCACTGGGAACTAATGAAAAA. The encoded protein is CASSPGDRALGTNEK. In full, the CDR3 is CASSPGDRALGTNEKLFF.

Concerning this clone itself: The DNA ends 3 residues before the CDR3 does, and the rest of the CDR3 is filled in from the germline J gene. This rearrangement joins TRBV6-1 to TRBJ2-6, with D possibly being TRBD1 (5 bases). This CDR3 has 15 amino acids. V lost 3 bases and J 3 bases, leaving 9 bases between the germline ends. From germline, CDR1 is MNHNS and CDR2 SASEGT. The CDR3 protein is CASSDGRVGANVLTF. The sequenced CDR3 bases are TGTGCCAGCAGTGACGGCAGGGTTGGGGCCAACGTC.

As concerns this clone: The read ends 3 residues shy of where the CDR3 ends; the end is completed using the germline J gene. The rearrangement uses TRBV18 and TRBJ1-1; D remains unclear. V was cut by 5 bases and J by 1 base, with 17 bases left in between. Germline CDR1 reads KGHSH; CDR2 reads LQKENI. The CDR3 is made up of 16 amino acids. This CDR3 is CASSNPADFPNTEAFF. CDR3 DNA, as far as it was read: TGTGCCAGCTCAAACCCGGCAGACTTCCCGAACACTGAA.

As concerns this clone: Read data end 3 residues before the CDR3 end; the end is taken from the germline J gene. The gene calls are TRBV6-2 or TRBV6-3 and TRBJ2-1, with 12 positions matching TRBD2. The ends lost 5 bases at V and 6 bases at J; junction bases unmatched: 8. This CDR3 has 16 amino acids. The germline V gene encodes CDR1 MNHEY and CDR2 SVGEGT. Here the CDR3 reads CASSTPTSGRGNEQFF. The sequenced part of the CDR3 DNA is TGTGCCAGCAGTACCCCGACTAGCGGGAGAGGCAATGAG.

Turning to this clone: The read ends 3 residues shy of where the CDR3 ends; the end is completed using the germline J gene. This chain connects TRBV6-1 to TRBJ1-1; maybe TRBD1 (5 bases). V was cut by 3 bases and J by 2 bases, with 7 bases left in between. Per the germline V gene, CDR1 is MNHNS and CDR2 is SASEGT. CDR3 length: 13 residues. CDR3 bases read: TGTGCCAGCAGTGACCAGGGAAACACTGAA. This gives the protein CASSDQGNTE. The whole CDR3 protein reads CASSDQGNTEAFF.

The CDR3 region is CASRDRVGQETQYF. The CDR3 DNA, read in part, is TGTGCCAGCAGAGACAGGGTTGGTCAAGAGACC. The chain carries TRBV2 and TRBJ2-5, with 7 bases matching TRBD1. The missing CDR3 end, 3 residues past where the read stops, is filled in from the germline J gene. Unmatched junction bases numbered 6, after V lost 6 bases and J lost 2 bases. Germline CDR1 SNHLY, CDR2 FYNNEI. The CDR3 is made up of 14 amino acids.

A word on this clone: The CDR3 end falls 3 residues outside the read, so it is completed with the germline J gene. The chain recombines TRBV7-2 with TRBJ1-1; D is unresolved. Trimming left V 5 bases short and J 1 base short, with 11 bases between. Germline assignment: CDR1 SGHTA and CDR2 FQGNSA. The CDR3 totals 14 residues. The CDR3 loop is CASSAGSANTEAFF. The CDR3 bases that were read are TGTGCCAGCAGCGCCGGGTCGGCGAACACTGAA. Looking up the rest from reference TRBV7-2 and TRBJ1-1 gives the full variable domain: GAGVSQSPSNKVTEKGKDVELRCDPISGHTALYWYRQSLGQGLEFLIYFQGNSAPDKSGLPSDRFSAERTGGSVSTLTIQRTQQEDSAVYLCASSAGSANTEAFFGQGTRLTVV.

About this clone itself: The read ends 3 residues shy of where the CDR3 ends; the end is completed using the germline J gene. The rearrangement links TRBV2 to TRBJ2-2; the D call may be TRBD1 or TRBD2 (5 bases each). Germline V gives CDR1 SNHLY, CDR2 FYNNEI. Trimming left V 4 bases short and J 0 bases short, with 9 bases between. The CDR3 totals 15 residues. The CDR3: CASSVREPNTGELFF. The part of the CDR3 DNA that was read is TGTGCCAGCAGTGTCAGGGAGCCGAACACCGGGGAG.

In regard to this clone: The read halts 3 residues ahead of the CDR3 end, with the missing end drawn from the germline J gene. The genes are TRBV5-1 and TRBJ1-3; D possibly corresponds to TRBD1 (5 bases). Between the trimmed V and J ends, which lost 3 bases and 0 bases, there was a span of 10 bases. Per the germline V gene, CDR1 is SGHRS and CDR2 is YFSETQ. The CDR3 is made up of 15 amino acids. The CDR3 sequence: CASSSGGGSGNTIYF. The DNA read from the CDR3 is TGCGCCAGCAGCTCGGGCGGGGGCTCTGGAAACACC.

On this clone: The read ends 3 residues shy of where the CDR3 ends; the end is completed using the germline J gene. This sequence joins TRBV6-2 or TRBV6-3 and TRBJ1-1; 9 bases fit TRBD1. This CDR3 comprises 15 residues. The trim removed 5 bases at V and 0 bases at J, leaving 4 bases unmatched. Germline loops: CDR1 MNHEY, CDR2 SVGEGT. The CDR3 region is CASSTGTGLNTEAFF. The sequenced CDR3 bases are TGTGCCAGCAGTACCGGGACAGGGTTGAACACTGAA.

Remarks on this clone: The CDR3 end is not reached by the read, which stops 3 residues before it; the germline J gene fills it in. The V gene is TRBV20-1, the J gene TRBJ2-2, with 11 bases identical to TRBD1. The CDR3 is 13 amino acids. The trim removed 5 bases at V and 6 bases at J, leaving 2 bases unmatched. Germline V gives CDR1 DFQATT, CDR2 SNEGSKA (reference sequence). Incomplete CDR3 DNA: TGCAGTGCTCCGGGACAGGGGGCCGGGGAG. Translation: CSAPGQGAGE. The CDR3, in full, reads CSAPGQGAGELFF.

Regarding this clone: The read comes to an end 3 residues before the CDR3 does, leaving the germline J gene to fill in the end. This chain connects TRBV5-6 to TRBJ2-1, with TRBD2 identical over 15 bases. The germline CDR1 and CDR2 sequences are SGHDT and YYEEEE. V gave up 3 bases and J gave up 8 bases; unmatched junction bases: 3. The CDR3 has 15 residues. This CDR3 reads CASSSGLAGGDEQFF. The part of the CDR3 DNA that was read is TGTGCCAGCAGCTCTGGACTAGCGGGAGGGGATGAG.

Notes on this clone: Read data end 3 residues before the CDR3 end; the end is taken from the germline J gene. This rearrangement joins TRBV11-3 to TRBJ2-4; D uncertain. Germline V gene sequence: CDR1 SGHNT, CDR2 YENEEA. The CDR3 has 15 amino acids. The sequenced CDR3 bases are TGTGCAAGTCGCACCCCAGAAGGGGCCAAAAACATT. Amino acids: CASRTPEGAKNI. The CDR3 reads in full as CASRTPEGAKNIQYF.

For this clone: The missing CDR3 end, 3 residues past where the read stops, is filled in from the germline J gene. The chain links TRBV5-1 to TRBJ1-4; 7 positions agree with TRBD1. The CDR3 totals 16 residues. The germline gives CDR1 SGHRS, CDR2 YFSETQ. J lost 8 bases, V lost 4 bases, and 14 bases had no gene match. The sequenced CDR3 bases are TGCGCCAGCAGCCCGCTGGGACAGTCCCTTGAGGAAAAA. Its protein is CASSPLGQSLEEK. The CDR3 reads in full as CASSPLGQSLEEKLFF. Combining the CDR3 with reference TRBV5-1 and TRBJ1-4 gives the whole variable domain KAGVTQTPRYLIKTRGQQVTLSCSPISGHRSVSWYQQTPGQGLQFLFEYFSETQRNKGNFPGRFSGRQFSNSRSEMNVSTLELGDSALYLCASSPLGQSLEEKLFFGSGTQLSVL.

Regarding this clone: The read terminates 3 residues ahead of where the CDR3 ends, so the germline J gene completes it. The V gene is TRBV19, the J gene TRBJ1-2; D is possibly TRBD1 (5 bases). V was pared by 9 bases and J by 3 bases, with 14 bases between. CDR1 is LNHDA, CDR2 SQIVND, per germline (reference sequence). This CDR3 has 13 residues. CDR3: CASRWGGYYGYTF. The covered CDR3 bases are TGTGCCAGCCGATGGGGCGGCTACTATGGC.

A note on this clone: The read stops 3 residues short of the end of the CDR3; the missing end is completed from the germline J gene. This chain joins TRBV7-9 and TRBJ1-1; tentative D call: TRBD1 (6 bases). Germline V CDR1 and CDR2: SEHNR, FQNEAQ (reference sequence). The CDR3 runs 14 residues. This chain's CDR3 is CASSFGQQRLEAFF. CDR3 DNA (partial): TGTGCCAGCAGCTTCGGACAGCAGCGCCTAGAA.

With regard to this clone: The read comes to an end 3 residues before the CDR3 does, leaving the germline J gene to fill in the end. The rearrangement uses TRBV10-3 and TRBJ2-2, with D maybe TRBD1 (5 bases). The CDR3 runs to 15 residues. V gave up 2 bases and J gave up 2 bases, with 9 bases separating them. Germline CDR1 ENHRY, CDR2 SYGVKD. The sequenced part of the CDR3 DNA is TGTGCCATCAGTGAGGTGGACACCAACACCGGGGAG. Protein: CAISEVDTNTGE. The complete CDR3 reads CAISEVDTNTGELFF.

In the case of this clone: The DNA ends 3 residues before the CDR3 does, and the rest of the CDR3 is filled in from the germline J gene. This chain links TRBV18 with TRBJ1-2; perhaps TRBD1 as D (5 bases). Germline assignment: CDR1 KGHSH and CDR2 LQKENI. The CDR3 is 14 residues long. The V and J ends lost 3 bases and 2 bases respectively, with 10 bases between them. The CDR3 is CASSPQTANYGYTF. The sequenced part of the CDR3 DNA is TGTGCCAGCTCACCCCAGACAGCCAACTATGGC.

The CDR3 here is CASSIAGVGSPLHF. CDR3 bases read: TGTGCCAGTAGTATAGCGGGGGTTGGTTCACCC. This sequence joins TRBV19 and TRBJ1-6; the D gene is possibly TRBD1 (5 bases). The CDR3 end falls 3 residues outside the read, so it is completed with the germline J gene. CDR3 length equals 14 residues. V was trimmed by 1 base and J by 9 bases, leaving 10 bases between them. Germline CDR1 and CDR2: LNHDA and SQIVND (reference sequence).

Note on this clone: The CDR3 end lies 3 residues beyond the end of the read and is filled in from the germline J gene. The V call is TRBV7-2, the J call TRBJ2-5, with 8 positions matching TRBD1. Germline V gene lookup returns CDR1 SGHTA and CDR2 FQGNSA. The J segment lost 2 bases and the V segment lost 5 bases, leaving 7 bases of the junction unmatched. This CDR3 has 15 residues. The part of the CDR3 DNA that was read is TGTGCCAGCAGCCTCGGGGACAGGAAGCAAGAGACC. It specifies CASSLGDRKQET. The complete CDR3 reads CASSLGDRKQETQYF.

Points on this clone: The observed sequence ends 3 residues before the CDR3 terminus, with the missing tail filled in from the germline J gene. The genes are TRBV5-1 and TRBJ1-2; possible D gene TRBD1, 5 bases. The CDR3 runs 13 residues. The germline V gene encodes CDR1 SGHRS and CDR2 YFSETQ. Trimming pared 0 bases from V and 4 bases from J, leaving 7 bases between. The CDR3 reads CASSLGRAYGYTF. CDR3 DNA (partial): TGCGCCAGCAGCTTGGGCAGGGCCTATGGC.

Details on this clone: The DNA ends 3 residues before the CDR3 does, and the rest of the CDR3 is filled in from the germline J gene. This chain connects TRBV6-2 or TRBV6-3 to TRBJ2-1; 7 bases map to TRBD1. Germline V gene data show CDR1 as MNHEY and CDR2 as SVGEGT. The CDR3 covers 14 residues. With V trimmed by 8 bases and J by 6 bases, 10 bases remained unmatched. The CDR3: CASGLRQGFNEQFF. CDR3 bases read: TGTGCCAGCGGTCTCAGACAGGGCTTCAATGAG.

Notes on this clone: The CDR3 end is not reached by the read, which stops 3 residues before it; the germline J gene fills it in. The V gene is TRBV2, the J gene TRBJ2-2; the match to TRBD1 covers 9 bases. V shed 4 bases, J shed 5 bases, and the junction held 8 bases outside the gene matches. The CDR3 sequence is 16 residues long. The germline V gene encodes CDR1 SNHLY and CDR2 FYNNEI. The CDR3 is CASSGTGGAGTGELFF. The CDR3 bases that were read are TGTGCCAGCAGTGGTACAGGGGGCGCTGGGACCGGGGAG.

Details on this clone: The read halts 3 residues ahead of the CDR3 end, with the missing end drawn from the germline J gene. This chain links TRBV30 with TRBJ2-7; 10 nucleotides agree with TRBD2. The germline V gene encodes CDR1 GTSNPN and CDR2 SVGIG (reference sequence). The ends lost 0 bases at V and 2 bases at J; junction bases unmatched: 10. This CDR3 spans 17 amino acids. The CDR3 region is CAWSVSRTSGLPYEQYF. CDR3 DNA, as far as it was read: TGTGCCTGGAGTGTAAGCCGGACTAGCGGACTACCCTACGAG.

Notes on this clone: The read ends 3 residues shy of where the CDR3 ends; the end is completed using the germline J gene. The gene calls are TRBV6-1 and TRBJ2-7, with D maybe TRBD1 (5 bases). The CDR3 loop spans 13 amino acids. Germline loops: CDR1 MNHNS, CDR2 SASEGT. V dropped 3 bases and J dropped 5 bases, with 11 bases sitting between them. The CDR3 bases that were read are TGTGCCAGCAGTGAGGCCCTAGGGGACGAG. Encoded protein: CASSEALGDE. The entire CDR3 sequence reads CASSEALGDEQYF.

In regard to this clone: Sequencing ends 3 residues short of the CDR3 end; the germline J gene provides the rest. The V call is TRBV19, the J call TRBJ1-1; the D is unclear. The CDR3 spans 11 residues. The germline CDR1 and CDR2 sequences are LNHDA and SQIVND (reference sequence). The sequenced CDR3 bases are TGTGCTAGCACTAAGAACACTGAA. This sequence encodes CASTKNTE. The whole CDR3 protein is CASTKNTEAFF.